This TCR beta chain came from a study of spatial heterogeneity in lung cancer. Overall study results and limits: At tumor resection, ubiquitous expanded TCRs were detected in blood more often than later.

The sample's time point: blood at routine non-recurrence follow-up after resection. Whole RNA was taken from tumor, nontumor lung or frozen PBMC; it was then sequenced unsorted. This clonotype was recorded many times. Its cognate antigen is unknown. This CDR3 spans 15 amino acids. V trimming: 6 bases; J trimming: 6 bases; junction bases outside the gene matches: 9. Germline V gives CDR1 LGHDT, CDR2 YNNKEL (reference sequence). TCRdb itself ran the 5' RACE reads through MiXCR, one entry per CDR3 protein. Of about 70,000 distinct CDR3 sequences in the sample, 7.5% to 10% were seen once. The rearrangement links TRBV3-1 to TRBJ2-1; 9 bases map to TRBD2. The sequence derives from a female donor with early-stage non-small cell lung cancer. The sequences come from PBMCs, collected at follow-up. CDR3 sequence reads: CASSPQPTSGNEQFF. The CDR3 nucleotides are TGTGCCAGCAGTCCTCAGCCGACTAGCGGCAATGAGCAGTTCTTC.